This T cell receptor (beta chain) was identified in a study of OX40 agonist ivuxolimab in advanced cancers. As for the study in general: Three patients responded partially, comprising one with hepatocellular carcinoma and two with cutaneous melanoma. Findings and limits, study-wide: With doses of 0.1 to 3.0 mg/kg, CD4+ and CD8+ blood T cells had undergone clonal expansion by week 6.

The CDR3 has 18 residues. The V gene's germline CDR1 is LNHDA and CDR2 SQIVND (reference sequence). V lost 3 bases and J lost 0; bases outside the gene matches: 13. Repertoires were generated with immunoSEQ multiplex PCR, while TCRdb's copy carries only in-frame clones and drops some. The table shows around 75,000 clones, with just under 90% occurring only once. A remark on this clone: Its target is unknown.

The receptor was isolated from an adult with an advanced solid tumor such as melanoma, head and neck, liver or kidney cancer. Here the sequenced sample was CD4+ or CD8+ T cells sorted from blood, taken in a trial of the OX40 agonist ivuxolimab. The V call is TRBV19, the J call TRBJ2-5; 7 positions match TRBD1. The CDR3 DNA reads as TGTGCCAGTAGTATCCCCGCCCGGGCACAGGGGAACCAAGAGACCCAGTACTTC. Its translation: CASSIPARAQGNQETQYF.